This passage covers 24 T cell receptor beta chains from one sample sequenced in a study of T cells in localized non-small cell lung cancer. The method was immunoSEQ multiplex PCR; TCRdb's version includes in-frame clones alone and lacks a portion of them. The sample yields under 35,000 clones, approximately 85% seen once. Material: peripheral blood mononuclear cells, obtained before any cancer treatment. The receptors were gathered from a woman aged 40 to 75 with stage III lung adenocarcinoma.

This chain uses TRBV29-1 with TRBJ1-2; 12 nucleotides agree with TRBD1. The CDR3 covers 14 residues. Germline CDR1 SQVTM, CDR2 ANQGSEA. The J segment lost 6 bases and the V segment lost 6 bases, leaving 8 bases of the junction unmatched. The CDR3 here is CSVNGDRGRDGYTF. The DNA of the CDR3 is TGCAGCGTGAATGGGGACAGGGGGCGTGATGGCTACACCTTC.

The chain couples TRBV30 to TRBJ1-4; D call uncertain. The CDR3 totals 14 residues. CDR1 is GTSNPN and CDR2 is SVGIG in the germline V gene (reference sequence). The V gene lost 1 base and the J gene lost 3 bases, with 9 bases spanning the gap. CDR3 protein: CAWSEEAANEKLFF. CDR3 DNA: TGTGCCTGGAGTGAAGAGGCCGCTAATGAAAAACTGTTTTTT.

The chain employs TRBV7-8 and TRBJ2-1; 8 bases are a match to TRBD1. Trimming removed 5 bases from V and 0 bases from J; junction bases left unmatched: 6. The germline gives CDR1 SGHVS, CDR2 FQNEAQ. The CDR3 is made up of 16 amino acids. CDR3 bases: TGTGCCAGCAGCCTGACCGACAGGGGCTCCTACAATGAGCAGTTCTTC. Translated, it gives CASSLTDRGSYNEQFF.

This clone appeared a single time. The chain recombines TRBV5-1 with TRBJ2-5; D is ambiguous. V lost 0 bases to trimming and J lost 4 bases, with 7 bases between them. This CDR3 has 13 amino acids. CDR1 is SGHRS, CDR2 YFSETQ, per germline. CDR3: CASSLGVRETQYF. In nucleotides, the CDR3 is TGCGCCAGCAGCTTGGGGGTTCGAGAGACCCAGTACTTC.

The count of this clone is one. The chain is built from TRBV6-4 and TRBJ2-3; D is unclear. CDR1 is MRHNA, CDR2 SNTAGT, per germline. Between the trimmed V and J ends, which lost 8 bases and 0 bases, there was a span of 12 bases. The length of the CDR3 is 14 residues. CDR3 sequence (DNA): TGTGCCAGCTCTCCGATCGGTAGCACAGATACGCAGTATTTT. Its protein is CASSPIGSTDTQYF.

V usage is TRBV2 and J usage is TRBJ1-3, with a possible D match to TRBD1 (5 bases). Trimming removed 6 bases from V and 0 bases from J, with 9 bases in between. CDR1 is SNHLY, CDR2 FYNNEI, per germline. The CDR3 covers 14 residues. The CDR3 region is CASRDTNSGNTIYF. The CDR3 DNA follows: TGTGCCAGCAGGGACACTAACTCTGGAAACACCATATATTTT.

This chain uses TRBV10-3 with TRBJ2-2, with 11 bases fitting TRBD1. V lost 0 bases and J lost 3; bases outside the gene matches: 0. CDR3 length: 16 amino acids. Germline V gives CDR1 ENHRY, CDR2 SYGVKD. The CDR3 region is CAISESGQGDTGELFF. As DNA, the CDR3 is TGTGCCATCAGTGAGTCGGGACAGGGGGACACCGGGGAGCTGTTTTTT.

J is TRBJ2-1 and V is TRBV6-4; 9 bases map to TRBD1. V was pared by 2 bases and J by 6 bases, with 8 bases of the junction left unmatched. Germline V lookup: CDR1 MRHNA, CDR2 SNTAGT. The CDR3 is 16 residues long. The CDR3 coding sequence is TGTGCCAGCAGTGACAACCCGGGACAGGGATTCAATGAGCAGTTCTTC. It is translated as CASSDNPGQGFNEQFF.

V and J are TRBV18 and TRBJ1-2; 7 bases line up with TRBD1. Germline trimming cut 4 bases from V and 10 bases from J; bases unmatched to any gene: 12. This CDR3 contains 14 residues. Germline V lookup: CDR1 KGHSH, CDR2 LQKENI. CDR3 in amino acids: CASSLRGDSVDYTF. CDR3 sequence (DNA): TGTGCCAGCTCACTGCGAGGGGACAGCGTGGACTACACCTTC.

This chain joins TRBV7-9 and TRBJ2-1, with 12 bases that match TRBD1. The CDR3 has 15 residues. The junction had 8 bases not matched to a gene; V was cut back by 6 bases and J by 8 bases. Per germline, CDR1 SEHNR and CDR2 FQNEAQ (reference sequence). The CDR3 region has the DNA TGTGCCAGCAGAAGGGGACAGGGGGCAATGGATGAGCAGTTCTTC. This codes for CASRRGQGAMDEQFF.

V and J are TRBV11-3 and TRBJ2-1, with TRBD2 identical over 13 bases. Germline CDR1 and CDR2: SGHNT and YENEEA. Trimming at V came to 6 bases and at J to 7 bases, leaving 3 bases not matched to a gene. The CDR3 spans 14 residues. CDR3 nucleotides: TGTGCCAGCAGTTGGACTAGCGGGGGAAATGAGCAGTTCTTC. The encoded protein is CASSWTSGGNEQFF.

The J gene is TRBJ1-1, the V gene TRBV19, with D hard to call. From germline, CDR1 is LNHDA and CDR2 SQIVND (reference sequence). CDR3 size: 12 residues. V lost 2 bases and J lost 8, with 9 bases in between. This chain's CDR3 is CASSISAGEAFF. Written as DNA, the CDR3 is TGTGCCAGTAGTATATCGGCAGGCGAAGCTTTCTTT.

The rearrangement uses TRBV14 and TRBJ1-2, with 7 bases identical to TRBD1. Germline V gene sequence: CDR1 SGHDN, CDR2 FVKESK. This CDR3 has 16 residues. J lost 2 bases, V lost 2 bases, and 8 bases had no gene match. CDR3 in DNA: TGTGCCAGCAGCCAATTGAGAACAGGGGAAAACTATGGCTACACCTTC. It specifies CASSQLRTGENYGYTF.

The CDR3 DNA sequence: TGTGCCAGCAGCGTAGCGGGACAGGGGATTTCCAATGAGCAGTTCTTC. Amino acid sequence: CASSVAGQGISNEQFF. The rearrangement joins TRBV9 to TRBJ2-1, with TRBD1 matching 10 bases. This CDR3 has 16 residues. CDR1 and CDR2 (germline): SGDLS, YYNGEE. V gave up 0 bases and J gave up 6 bases; unmatched junction bases: 6. The full variable domain, completed using reference TRBV9 and TRBJ2-1, is DSGVTQTPKHLITATGQRVTLRCSPRSGDLSVYWYQQSLDQGLQFLIQYYNGEERAKGNILERFSAQQFPDLHSELNLSSLELGDSALYFCASSVAGQGISNEQFFGPGTRLTVL.

This clone has a single count. The chain links TRBV5-1 to TRBJ2-5; tentatively, D is TRBD2 (6 bases). The CDR3 runs 15 residues. Germline V gives CDR1 SGHRS, CDR2 YFSETQ. V lost 2 bases, J lost 2 bases, and 13 bases lay in between. CDR3 sequence: CASSFSPGGQETQYF. CDR3 in DNA: TGCGCCAGCAGCTTTAGCCCTGGGGGGCAAGAGACCCAGTACTTC.

The CDR3 loop is CASSFLQGGSGNTIYF. CDR3 in DNA: TGTGCCAGCAGCTTTCTACAGGGGGGCTCTGGAAACACCATATATTTT. The rearrangement links TRBV7-2 to TRBJ1-3, with 8 nucleotides matching TRBD1. CDR3 length: 16 residues. Germline values: CDR1 SGHTA, CDR2 FQGNSA. V trimming: 3 bases; J trimming: 0 bases; junction bases outside the gene matches: 4.

A single count supports this clone. The rearrangement joins TRBV25-1 to TRBJ1-6; possible D gene TRBD1, 5 bases. The germline gives CDR1 MGHDK, CDR2 SYGVNS. CDR3 length: 16 amino acids. V gave up 2 bases and J gave up 7 bases, with 15 bases separating them. The CDR3 nucleotides are TGTGCCAGCAGTGAAAAATGGACAACCGGAAATTCACCCCTCCACTTT. Translating gives CASSEKWTTGNSPLHF.

This chain links TRBV10-1 with TRBJ1-1; D is unresolved. Germline CDR1 and CDR2: WNHNN and SYGVQD (reference sequence). There are 13 residues in the CDR3. The germline V and J ends were trimmed by 5 bases and 3 bases, with 10 bases remaining between them. The CDR3 loop reads CASSPGKDTEAFF. For the CDR3, the DNA is TGCGCCAGCAGTCCCGGGAAGGACACTGAAGCTTTCTTT.

The chain joins TRBV14 to TRBJ2-3; 9 bases fit TRBD1. Germline assignment: CDR1 SGHDN and CDR2 FVKESK. V was clipped by 4 bases and J by 1 base; unmatched bases: 3. This CDR3 region has 15 residues. The DNA of the CDR3 is TGTGCCAGCAGCCCTAGGACAGGGGGCACAGATACGCAGTATTTT. As protein: CASSPRTGGTDTQYF.

The chain couples TRBV5-4 to TRBJ2-7; TRBD1 might be the D (5 bases). CDR1 is SGHNT, CDR2 YYREEE, per germline (reference sequence). CDR3 length: 15 amino acids. The germline V and J ends were trimmed by 0 bases and 5 bases, with 15 bases remaining between them. The DNA for the CDR3 is TGTGCCAGCAGCTTGGCCGCGCAGGGTGGCCACGAGCAGTACTTC. Residues: CASSLAAQGGHEQYF.

This clone was detected a few times. The rearrangement joins TRBV9 to TRBJ2-5, with 9 bases matching TRBD2. The ends lost 0 bases at V and 5 bases at J; junction bases unmatched: 11. Germline CDR1 is SGDLS and CDR2 is YYNGEE. There are 17 residues in the CDR3. CDR3 amino acids: CASSVGAGGPLTETQYF. The DNA of the CDR3 is TGTGCCAGCAGCGTAGGAGCGGGAGGCCCCCTTACGGAGACCCAGTACTTC.

The chain links TRBV7-2 to TRBJ2-7, with D possibly matching TRBD2 (6 bases). From germline, CDR1 is SGHTA and CDR2 FQGNSA. The CDR3 runs 13 residues. V was trimmed by 5 bases and J by 6 bases, leaving 14 bases between them. Written as DNA, the CDR3 is TGTGCCAGCAGCCGAGGGACTTCGGGCGAGCAGTACTTC. Translating gives CASSRGTSGEQYF.

The chain uses TRBV29-1 and TRBJ2-5; TRBD2 agrees at 7 bases. The ends lost 6 bases at V and 4 bases at J; junction bases unmatched: 8. The germline gives CDR1 SQVTM, CDR2 ANQGSEA. The CDR3 length is 13 residues. This CDR3 is CSVGDYQAETQYF. In DNA, the CDR3 is TGCAGCGTCGGGGACTACCAGGCAGAGACCCAGTACTTC.

This clone appeared a single time. The chain carries TRBV4-1 and TRBJ2-5, with D tentatively TRBD1 or TRBD2 (5 bases each). CDR1 MGHRA and CDR2 YSYEKL come from the germline V gene. The CDR3 spans 15 residues. Trimming pared 2 bases from V and 2 bases from J, leaving 12 bases between. The CDR3 nucleotides are TGCGCCAGCAGCCAAAGAGGGGCAGGACAAGAGACCCAGTACTTC. It encodes CASSQRGAGQETQYF.